This passage covers 3 T cell receptor beta chains from one sample sequenced in a study of cytomegalovirus exposure and HLA in healthy donors. The PCR made use of 60 Vbeta and 13 Jbeta primers. Data came from immunoSEQ multiplex PCR; TCRdb stores just in-frame clones and leaves some out. The repertoire holds about 140,000 clones, with approximately 72% as singletons. The specimen sequenced was PBMCs. These receptors were collected from a woman aged 55-69 years in good health and CMV-seronegative.

This clone was recorded a few times. The chain employs TRBV5-4 and TRBJ1-2; D gene ambiguous. CDR3 length: 15 residues. Germline V gene lookup returns CDR1 SGHNT and CDR2 YYREEE (reference sequence). V lost 1 base and J 4 bases, leaving 14 bases between the germline ends. The CDR3 here is CASSLSGRETYGYTF. The CDR3 DNA is TGTGCCAGCAGCTTGAGTGGGAGAGAGACCTATGGCTACACCTTC.

This clone has a handful of counts. The J gene is TRBJ2-5, the V gene TRBV28, with 9 nucleotides matching TRBD1. J lost 5 bases, V lost 6 bases, and 7 bases had no gene match. The CDR3 sequence is 14 residues long. The germline CDR1 and CDR2 sequences are MDHEN and SYDVKM. In DNA, the CDR3 is TGTGCCAGCAGCCGACAGGGGGGCGGGGAGACCCAGTACTTC. This gives the protein CASSRQGGGETQYF.

The J gene is TRBJ2-5, the V gene TRBV7-2; D perhaps matches TRBD2 (6 bases). Between the trimmed V and J ends, which lost 2 bases and 2 bases, there was a span of 12 bases. The germline V gene has CDR1 SGHTA and CDR2 FQGNSA. The CDR3 has 15 residues. The CDR3 DNA follows: TGTGCCAGCAGCTTACAGGTCGCGGGGCAAGAGACCCAGTACTTC. It is translated as CASSLQVAGQETQYF.